The text below deals with one T cell receptor (beta chain). Profiling relied on immunoSEQ multiplex PCR, and the TCRdb table lists in-frame clones only, not all of them. Among 250,000 to 300,000 clones listed, about 87% were seen once. This sample was included in a study of blood T cell repertoires in COVID-19. Between the trimmed V and J ends, which lost 5 bases and 0 bases, there was a span of 13 bases. CDR3 size: 15 residues. Germline values: CDR1 SGHNT, CDR2 YENEEA. The sequenced material came from peripheral blood. The V gene is TRBV11-3, the J gene TRBJ1-1, with D possibly being TRBD1 (5 bases). The receptor's source is a woman in her forties or fifties with COVID-19, enrolled during active disease. The CDR3 bases are TGTGCCAGCAGCCCCGCCGGACATATGAACACTGAAGCTTTCTTT. This codes for CASSPAGHMNTEAFF.